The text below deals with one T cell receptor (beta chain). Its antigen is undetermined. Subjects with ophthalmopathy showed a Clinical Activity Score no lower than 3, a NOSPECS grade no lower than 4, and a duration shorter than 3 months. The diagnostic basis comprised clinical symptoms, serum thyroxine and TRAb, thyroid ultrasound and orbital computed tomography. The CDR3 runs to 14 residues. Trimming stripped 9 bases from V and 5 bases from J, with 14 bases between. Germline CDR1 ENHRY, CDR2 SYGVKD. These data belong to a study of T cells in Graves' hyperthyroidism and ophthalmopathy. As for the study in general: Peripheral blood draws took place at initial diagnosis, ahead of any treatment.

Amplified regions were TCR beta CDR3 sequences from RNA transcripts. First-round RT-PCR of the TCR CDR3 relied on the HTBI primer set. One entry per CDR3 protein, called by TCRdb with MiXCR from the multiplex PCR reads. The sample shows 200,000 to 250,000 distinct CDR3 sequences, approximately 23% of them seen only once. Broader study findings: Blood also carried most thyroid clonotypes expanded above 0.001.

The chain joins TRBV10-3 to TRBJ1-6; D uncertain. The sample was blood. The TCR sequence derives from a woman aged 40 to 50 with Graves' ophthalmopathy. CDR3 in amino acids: CAISTGIDNSPLHF. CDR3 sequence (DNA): TGTGCCATAAGTACCGGCATCGATAATTCACCCCTCCACTTT.